One and the same sample provided the 13 T cell receptor beta chains below, sequenced in a study of Graves' ophthalmopathy and Graves' hyperthyroidism. Scientists amplified the TCR beta CDR3 regions from RNA transcripts. HTBI primers served in a first-round RT-PCR, which a second-round multiplex PCR followed. From the multiplex PCR reads, TCRdb called clonotypes with MiXCR, one entry per CDR3 protein. This table has around 1.1 million distinct CDR3 sequences, about 35% appearing once. Input material: peripheral blood or thyroid tissue (not recorded which). These receptors were obtained from an adult man with Graves' hyperthyroidism.

Remarks on this clonotype: A read error may be the cause here, since a much bigger clone is one base away. V is TRBV19 and J is TRBJ1-1, with D maybe TRBD1 (5 bases). The length of the CDR3 is 14 residues. Looked up from germline, CDR1 is LNHDA and CDR2 is SQIVND (reference sequence). V gave up 11 bases and J gave up 1 base, with 17 bases separating them. The CDR3: CAWSPGTANTEAFF. CDR3 in DNA: TGTGCCTGGAGCCCCGGGACGGCGAACACTGAAGCTTTCTTT.

This clonotype turned up a few times. The J gene is TRBJ1-5, the V gene TRBV9, with D possibly TRBD1 on 6 matching bases. The CDR3 has 13 residues. The V and J ends lost 2 bases and 14 bases respectively, with 17 bases between them. The V gene's germline CDR1 is SGDLS and CDR2 YYNGEE. CDR3 sequence (DNA): TGTGCCAGCAGCGTTGGGGGGCTGCCTAACGAGCATTTT. Translation gives CASSVGGLPNEHF. Together with reference TRBV9 and TRBJ1-5, the CDR3 gives the full variable domain: DSGVTQTPKHLITATGQRVTLRCSPRSGDLSVYWYQQSLDQGLQFLIQYYNGEERAKGNILERFSAQQFPDLHSELNLSSLELGDSALYFCASSVGGLPNEHFGDGTRLSIL.

V and J are TRBV7-9 and TRBJ1-1; 8 positions match TRBD1. The CDR3 consists of 13 residues. Per the germline V gene, CDR1 is SEHNR and CDR2 is FQNEAQ (reference sequence). The V and J ends lost 5 bases and 11 bases, in that order; junction bases with no gene match: 10. The CDR3 loop is CASSTRTGIGAFF. CDR3 coding DNA: TGTGCCAGCAGCACACGGACAGGGATTGGCGCTTTCTTT.

The V gene is TRBV2, the J gene TRBJ1-5, with D tentatively TRBD1 (6 bases). Germline V gene sequence: CDR1 SNHLY, CDR2 FYNNEI. The V and J ends lost 10 bases and 4 bases respectively, with 17 bases between them. This CDR3 has 14 amino acids. The CDR3 region has the DNA TGTGCCACGTCAAGTTGGACAGCTAATCAGCCCCAGCATTTT. Amino acid sequence: CATSSWTANQPQHF.

This chain uses TRBV5-4 with TRBJ1-1; the D is unclear. The V and J ends lost 0 bases and 2 bases respectively, with 14 bases between them. CDR3 length: 16 amino acids. CDR1 is SGHNT and CDR2 is YYREEE in the germline V gene (reference sequence). The CDR3 DNA reads TGTGCCAGCAGCTTGGCCGTGTGGACGGTCAACACTGAAGCTTTCTTT. It encodes CASSLAVWTVNTEAFF.

This clonotype was recorded at least ten times. This sequence joins TRBV4-1 and TRBJ1-4, with D tentatively TRBD1 (6 bases). The CDR3 consists of 15 residues. Germline V gives CDR1 MGHRA, CDR2 YSYEKL. Trimming took 1 base from V and 6 from J, leaving 12 bases between them. For the CDR3, the DNA is TGCGCCAGCAGCCAAGCAACAGGGAATTATGAAAAACTGTTTTTT. Its protein product is CASSQATGNYEKLFF.

In its sample, this clonotype was seen a few times. This rearrangement joins TRBV7-8 to TRBJ2-7; TRBD2 agrees at 12 bases. Germline V gene lookup returns CDR1 SGHVS and CDR2 FQNEAQ. The CDR3 sequence is 15 residues long. Unmatched junction bases numbered 4, after V lost 1 base and J lost 6 bases. The CDR3 bases are TGTGCCAGCAGCTTAGGGACTAGCGGGACGTCCGAGCAGTACTTC. It translates to CASSLGTSGTSEQYF.

The rearrangement uses TRBV29-1 and TRBJ2-5; perhaps TRBD2 as D (7 bases). Germline V gives CDR1 SQVTM, CDR2 ANQGSEA. V was clipped by 8 bases and J by 3 bases, with 13 bases between them. The CDR3 has 12 residues. The CDR3 DNA follows: TGCAGCATGAGAGGGGGGGAAGAGACCCAGTACTTC. It specifies CSMRGGEETQYF.

The rearrangement links TRBV7-9 to TRBJ2-5, with unresolved D. Germline-derived CDR1 and CDR2 are SEHNR and FQNEAQ (reference sequence). This CDR3 has 16 amino acids. The V and J ends lost 4 bases and 9 bases respectively, with 24 bases between them. DNA for the CDR3: TGTGCCAGCAGCTCCATGGGTGAGCAGGCCCGTCAGCCCCAGTACTTC. It specifies CASSSMGEQARQPQYF. The full variable domain, in which reference TRBV7-9 and TRBJ2-5 provide the parts outside the CDR3, is DTGVSQNPRHKITKRGQNVTFRCDPISEHNRLYWYRQTLGQGPEFLTYFQNEAQLEKSRLLSDRFSAERPKGSFSTLEIQRTEQGDSAMYLCASSSMGEQARQPQYFGPGTRLLVL.

The V and J genes are TRBV10-3 and TRBJ2-7, with 10 nucleotides matching TRBD1. The germline V gene encodes CDR1 ENHRY and CDR2 SYGVKD. The CDR3 extends over 15 amino acids. V was clipped by 4 bases and J by 3 bases; unmatched bases: 6. The CDR3, as DNA: TGTGCCATCAGTGCCACGGGACAGGGGTTCTACGAGCAGTACTTC. Protein product: CAISATGQGFYEQYF.

This clonotype has more than one count but fewer than ten. One end of the junction fails to match germline, which may point to a read error. The gene calls are TRBV10-3 and TRBJ1-6, with D perhaps matching TRBD1 (5 bases). Germline CDR1 and CDR2: ENHRY and SYGVKD. The CDR3 runs to 14 residues. The DNA for the CDR3 is TGTGCCAGCAGTTACAATGGGGGACGCTCACCCCTCCACTTT. Translating gives CASSYNGGRSPLHF.

The chain is built from TRBV20-1 and TRBJ1-2; D gene uncertain. CDR1 is DFQATT and CDR2 is SNEGSKA in the germline V gene (reference sequence). Trimming removed 7 bases from V and 7 bases from J, with 16 bases in between. The CDR3 is 12 residues long. Here the CDR3 DNA reads TGCAGTGGTCAGAGGCAGCTGGGTGGCTACACCTTC. It codes for CSGQRQLGGYTF.

This clonotype was seen more than once but under ten times. The gene calls are TRBV14 and TRBJ2-3; D is ambiguous. V gave up 4 bases and J gave up 6 bases, with 14 bases separating them. Per germline, CDR1 SGHDN and CDR2 FVKESK. This CDR3 comprises 14 residues. The CDR3 reads CASSPRPSTDTQYF. The CDR3, as DNA: TGTGCCAGCAGCCCCCGACCGTCCACGGATACGCAGTATTTT.